This T cell receptor beta chain emerged from a study of T cells in narcolepsy. Study outcomes and limitations: No autoreactive T cell clone sequences appeared in some memory CD4+ repertoires. Reportedly, autoreactive clonotypes were serially detected in patients' blood but not controls'. Autoreactive HCRT-specific and TRIB2-specific clonotypes were marked in same-patient CSF-versus-blood CD4+ comparisons.

On this clone: The antigen is unknown.

The CDR3 covers 15 residues. Germline-derived CDR1 and CDR2 are SEHNR and FQNEAQ (reference sequence). V lost 7 bases to trimming and J lost 5 bases, with 19 bases between them. Sequencing used immunoSEQ multiplex PCR; TCRdb keeps in-frame clones, though not all of them. This sample has roughly 27,000 clones; around nine tenths occur once, and the top ten carry 1.1%. Input material: CD45RA- memory CD4+ T cells from PBMCs. This receptor was taken from a human donor with narcolepsy. The genes are TRBV7-9 and TRBJ2-3; unclear D gene. CDR3 bases: TGTGCCAGCACCCCGGGCAGGCCCTTGGTAGATACGCAGTATTTT. As protein: CASTPGRPLVDTQYF.